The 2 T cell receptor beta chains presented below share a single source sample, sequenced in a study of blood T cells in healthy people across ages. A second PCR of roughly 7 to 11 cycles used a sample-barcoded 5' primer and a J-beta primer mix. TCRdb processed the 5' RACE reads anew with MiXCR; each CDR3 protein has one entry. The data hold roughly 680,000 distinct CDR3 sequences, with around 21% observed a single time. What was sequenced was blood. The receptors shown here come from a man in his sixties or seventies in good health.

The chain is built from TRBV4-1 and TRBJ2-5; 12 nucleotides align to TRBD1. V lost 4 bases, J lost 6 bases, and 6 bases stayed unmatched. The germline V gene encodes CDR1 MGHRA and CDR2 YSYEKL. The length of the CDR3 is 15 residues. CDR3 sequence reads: CASSPGTGGGKTQYF. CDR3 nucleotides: TGCGCCAGCAGCCCCGGGACAGGGGGCGGAAAGACCCAGTACTTC.

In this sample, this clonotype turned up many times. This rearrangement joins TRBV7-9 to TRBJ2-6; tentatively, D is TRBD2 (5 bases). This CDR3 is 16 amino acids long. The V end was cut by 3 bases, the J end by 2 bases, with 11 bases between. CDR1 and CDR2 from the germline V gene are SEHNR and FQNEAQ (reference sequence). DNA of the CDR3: TGTGCCAGCAGCTTTGAGGGAAGGACTGGGGCCAACGTCCTGACTTTC. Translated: CASSFEGRTGANVLTF.